This T cell receptor (beta chain) was observed in a study of blood T cell repertoires in COVID-19. CDR1 and CDR2 (germline): LNHDA, SQIVND (reference sequence). The CDR3 has 14 residues. V gave up 4 bases and J gave up 6 bases, with 15 bases separating them. The table came from immunoSEQ multiplex PCR; TCRdb's copy has only in-frame clones and leaves some out. The table shows approximately 270,000 clones, with roughly 88% occurring only once. Sample: PBMCs or T cells enriched from blood (not recorded which). The sequence was obtained from a woman aged 45-60 years who had recovered from COVID-19. The chain employs TRBV19 and TRBJ1-1, with D possibly matching TRBD1 (6 bases). The CDR3 here is CASSRRGGGAEAFF. The CDR3 DNA is TGTGCCAGTAGTAGGAGGGGAGGGGGGGCTGAAGCTTTCTTT.